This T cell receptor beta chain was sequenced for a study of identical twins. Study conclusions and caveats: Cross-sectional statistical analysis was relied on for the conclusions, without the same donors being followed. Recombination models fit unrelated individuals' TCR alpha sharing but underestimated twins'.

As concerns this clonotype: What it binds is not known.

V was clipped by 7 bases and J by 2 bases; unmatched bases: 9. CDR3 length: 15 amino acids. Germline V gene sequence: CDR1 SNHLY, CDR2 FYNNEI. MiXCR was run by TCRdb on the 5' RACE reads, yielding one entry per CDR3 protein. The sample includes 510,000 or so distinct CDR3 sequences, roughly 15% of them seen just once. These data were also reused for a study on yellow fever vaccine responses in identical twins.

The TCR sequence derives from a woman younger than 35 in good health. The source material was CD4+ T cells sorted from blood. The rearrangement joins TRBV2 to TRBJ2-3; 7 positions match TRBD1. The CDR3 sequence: CASTQDRLSTDTQYF. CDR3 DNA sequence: TGTGCCAGCACCCAGGACAGGCTTTCCACAGATACGCAGTATTTT.